This TCR beta chain was captured in a study of T cell repertoires in cytomegalovirus infection. Study context: Through public TCR beta signatures, both CMV infection and matching HLA type were indicated. Whole-study findings and limits: Ex vivo, HLA-C-restricted CMV-specific TCR beta clonotypes prevailed over the rest of the response.

TCRdb fed the reads into MiXCR, producing one record per CDR3 protein. The sample shows some 700,000 distinct CDR3 sequences, under 40% of them seen only once. CDR1 MDHEN and CDR2 SYDVKM come from the germline V gene. CDR3 size: 15 residues. V was pared by 6 bases and J by 6 bases, with 9 bases of the junction left unmatched. Worth noting for this clonotype: No antigen is known for it.

This clonotype was obtained from a human donor in good health (CMV status not recorded). Some clones in this sample may be carry-over from other donors' samples. The V gene is TRBV28, the J gene TRBJ1-5; 9 bases line up with TRBD1. The sequenced material came from PBMCs. The CDR3 loop is CASRSTGGLGQPQHF. DNA for the CDR3: TGTGCCAGCAGATCCACAGGGGGCTTAGGTCAGCCCCAGCATTTT.